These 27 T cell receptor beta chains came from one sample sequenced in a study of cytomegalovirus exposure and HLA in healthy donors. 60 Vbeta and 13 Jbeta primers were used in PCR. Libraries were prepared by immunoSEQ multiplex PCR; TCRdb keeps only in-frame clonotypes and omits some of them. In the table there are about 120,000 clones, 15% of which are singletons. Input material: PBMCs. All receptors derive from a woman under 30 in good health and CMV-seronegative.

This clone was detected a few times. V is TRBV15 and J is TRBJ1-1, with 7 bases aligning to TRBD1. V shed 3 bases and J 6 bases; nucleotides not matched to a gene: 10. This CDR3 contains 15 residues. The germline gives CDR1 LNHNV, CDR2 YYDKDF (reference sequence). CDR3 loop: CATSSVREGGPEAFF. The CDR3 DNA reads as TGTGCCACCAGCAGTGTTAGGGAAGGGGGCCCTGAAGCTTTCTTT.

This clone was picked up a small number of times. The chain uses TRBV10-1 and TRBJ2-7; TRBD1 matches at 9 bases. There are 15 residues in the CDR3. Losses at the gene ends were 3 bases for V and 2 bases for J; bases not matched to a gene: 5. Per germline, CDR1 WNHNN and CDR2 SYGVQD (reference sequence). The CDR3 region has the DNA TGCGCCAGCAGTGACCCGGGACAGGGTACCTACGAGCAGTACTTC. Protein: CASSDPGQGTYEQYF.

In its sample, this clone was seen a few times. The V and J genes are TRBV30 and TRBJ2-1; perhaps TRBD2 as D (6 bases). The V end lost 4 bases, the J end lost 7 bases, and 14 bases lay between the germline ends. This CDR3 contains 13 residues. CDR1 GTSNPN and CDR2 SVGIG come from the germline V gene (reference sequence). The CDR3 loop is CAWTLLGGNEQFF. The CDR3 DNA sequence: TGTGCCTGGACCCTACTAGGAGGGAATGAGCAGTTCTTC.

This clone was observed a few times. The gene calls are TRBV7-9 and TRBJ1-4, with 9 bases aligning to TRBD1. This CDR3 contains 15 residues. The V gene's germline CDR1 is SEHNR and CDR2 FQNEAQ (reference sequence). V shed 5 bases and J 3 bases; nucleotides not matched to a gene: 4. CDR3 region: CASSIRTGANEKLFF. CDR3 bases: TGTGCCAGCAGCATCCGGACAGGGGCTAATGAAAAACTGTTTTTT.

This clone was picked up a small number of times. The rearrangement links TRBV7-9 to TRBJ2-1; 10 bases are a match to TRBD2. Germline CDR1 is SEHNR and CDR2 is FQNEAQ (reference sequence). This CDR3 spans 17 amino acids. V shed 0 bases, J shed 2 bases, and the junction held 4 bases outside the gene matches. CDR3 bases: TGTGCCAGCAGCTTAGCCCAAGCGGGGGGGCCCTACAATGAGCAGTTCTTC. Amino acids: CASSLAQAGGPYNEQFF. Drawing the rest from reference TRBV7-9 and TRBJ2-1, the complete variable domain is DTGVSQNPRHKITKRGQNVTFRCDPISEHNRLYWYRQTLGQGPEFLTYFQNEAQLEKSRLLSDRFSAERPKGSFSTLEIQRTEQGDSAMYLCASSLAQAGGPYNEQFFGPGTRLTVL.

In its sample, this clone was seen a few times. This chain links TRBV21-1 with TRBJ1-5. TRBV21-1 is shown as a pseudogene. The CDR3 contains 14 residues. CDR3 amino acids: CASSKVRGNQPQHF. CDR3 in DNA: TGTGCCAGCAGCAAAGTCCGGGGCAATCAGCCCCAGCATTTT.

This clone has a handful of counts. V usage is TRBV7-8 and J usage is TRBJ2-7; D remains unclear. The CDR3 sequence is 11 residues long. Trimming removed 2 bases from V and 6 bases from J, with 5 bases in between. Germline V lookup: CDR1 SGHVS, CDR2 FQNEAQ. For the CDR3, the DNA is TGTGCCAGCAGCTTACCCGGCGAGCAGTACTTC. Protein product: CASSLPGEQYF.

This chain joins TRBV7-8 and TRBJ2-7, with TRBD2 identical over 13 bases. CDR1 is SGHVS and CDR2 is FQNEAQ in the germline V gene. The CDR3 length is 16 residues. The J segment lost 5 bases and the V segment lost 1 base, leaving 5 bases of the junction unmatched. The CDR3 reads CASSLVRTSGRHEQYF. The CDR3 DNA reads TGTGCCAGCAGCTTAGTCAGGACTAGCGGGAGACACGAGCAGTACTTC.

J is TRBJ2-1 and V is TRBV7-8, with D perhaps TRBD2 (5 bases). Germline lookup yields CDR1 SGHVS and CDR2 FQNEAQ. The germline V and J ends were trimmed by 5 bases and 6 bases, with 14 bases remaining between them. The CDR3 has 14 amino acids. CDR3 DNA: TGTGCCAGCAGCCCGACGGCCGGGGTCAATGAGCAGTTCTTC. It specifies CASSPTAGVNEQFF.

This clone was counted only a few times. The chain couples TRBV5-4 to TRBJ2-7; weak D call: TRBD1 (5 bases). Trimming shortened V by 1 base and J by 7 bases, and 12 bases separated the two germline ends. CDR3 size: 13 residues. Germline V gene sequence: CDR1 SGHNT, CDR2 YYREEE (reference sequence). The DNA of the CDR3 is TGTGCCAGCAGCTTGACGACACACAGGGAGCAGTACTTC. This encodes CASSLTTHREQYF.

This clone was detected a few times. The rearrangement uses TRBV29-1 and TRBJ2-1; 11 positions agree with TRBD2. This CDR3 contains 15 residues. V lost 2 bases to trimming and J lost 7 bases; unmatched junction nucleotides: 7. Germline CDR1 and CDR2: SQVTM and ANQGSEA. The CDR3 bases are TGCAGCGTTGAAACTAGCGGGAGTTCCATGAATGAGCAGTTCTTC. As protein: CSVETSGSSMNEQFF.

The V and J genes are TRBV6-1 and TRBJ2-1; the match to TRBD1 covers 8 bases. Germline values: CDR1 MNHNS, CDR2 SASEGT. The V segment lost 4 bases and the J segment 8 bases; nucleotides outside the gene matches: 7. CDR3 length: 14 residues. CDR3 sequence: CASSGDRGRDEQFF. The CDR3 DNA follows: TGTGCCAGCAGTGGAGACAGGGGTAGAGATGAGCAGTTCTTC.

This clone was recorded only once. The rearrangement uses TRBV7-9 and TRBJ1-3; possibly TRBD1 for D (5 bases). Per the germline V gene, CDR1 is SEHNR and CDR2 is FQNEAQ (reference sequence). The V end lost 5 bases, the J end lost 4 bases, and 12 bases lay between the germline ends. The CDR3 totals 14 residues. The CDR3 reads CASSLGDRGNTIYF. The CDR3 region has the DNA TGTGCCAGCAGCCTAGGAGACAGAGGAAACACCATATATTTT.

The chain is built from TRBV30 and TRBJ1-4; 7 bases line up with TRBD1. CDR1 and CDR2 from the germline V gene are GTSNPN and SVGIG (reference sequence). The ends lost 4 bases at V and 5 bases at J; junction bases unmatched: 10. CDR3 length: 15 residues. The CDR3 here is CAWNVRQGVNEKLFF. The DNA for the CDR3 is TGTGCCTGGAATGTGAGACAGGGAGTAAATGAAAAACTGTTTTTT.

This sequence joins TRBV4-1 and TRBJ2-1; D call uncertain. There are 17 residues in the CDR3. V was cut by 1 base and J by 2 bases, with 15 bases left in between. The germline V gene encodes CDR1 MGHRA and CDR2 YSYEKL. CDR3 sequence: CASSQGRGLITYNEQFF. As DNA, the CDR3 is TGCGCCAGCAGCCAAGGCAGAGGTCTAATAACCTACAATGAGCAGTTCTTC.

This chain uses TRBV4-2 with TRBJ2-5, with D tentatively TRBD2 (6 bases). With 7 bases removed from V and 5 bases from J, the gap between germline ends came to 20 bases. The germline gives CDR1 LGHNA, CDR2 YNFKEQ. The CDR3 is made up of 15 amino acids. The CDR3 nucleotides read TGTGCCAGCACCGAGGGTGGGTCAGGAGGGGAGACCCAGTACTTC. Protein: CASTEGGSGGETQYF.

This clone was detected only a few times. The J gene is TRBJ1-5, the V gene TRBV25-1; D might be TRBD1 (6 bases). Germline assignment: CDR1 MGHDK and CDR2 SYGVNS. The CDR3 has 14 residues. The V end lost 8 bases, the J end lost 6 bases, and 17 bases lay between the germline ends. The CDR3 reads CASAATGFSQPQHF. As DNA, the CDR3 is TGTGCCAGCGCCGCTACAGGGTTCAGTCAGCCCCAGCATTTT.

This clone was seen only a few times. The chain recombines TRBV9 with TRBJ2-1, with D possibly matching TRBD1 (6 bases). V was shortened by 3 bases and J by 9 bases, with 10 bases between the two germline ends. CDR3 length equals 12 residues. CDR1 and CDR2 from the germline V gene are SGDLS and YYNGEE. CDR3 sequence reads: CASSAIGGEQFF. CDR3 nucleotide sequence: TGTGCCAGCAGCGCCATAGGGGGTGAGCAGTTCTTC. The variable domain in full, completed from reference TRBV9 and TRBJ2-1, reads DSGVTQTPKHLITATGQRVTLRCSPRSGDLSVYWYQQSLDQGLQFLIQYYNGEERAKGNILERFSAQQFPDLHSELNLSSLELGDSALYFCASSAIGGEQFFGPGTRLTVL.

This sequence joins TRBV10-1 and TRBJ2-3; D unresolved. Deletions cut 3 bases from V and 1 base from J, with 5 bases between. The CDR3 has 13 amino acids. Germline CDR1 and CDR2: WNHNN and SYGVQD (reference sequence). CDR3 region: CASSDRGTDTQYF. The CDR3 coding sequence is TGCGCCAGCAGTGATCGGGGCACAGATACGCAGTATTTT.

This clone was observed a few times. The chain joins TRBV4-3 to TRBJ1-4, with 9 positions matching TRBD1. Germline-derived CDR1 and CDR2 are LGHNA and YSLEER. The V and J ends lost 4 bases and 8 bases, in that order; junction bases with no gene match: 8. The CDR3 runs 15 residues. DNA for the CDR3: TGCGCCAGCAGCCCGGCCGGACAGGGGAAGGAAAAACTGTTTTTT. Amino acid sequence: CASSPAGQGKEKLFF.

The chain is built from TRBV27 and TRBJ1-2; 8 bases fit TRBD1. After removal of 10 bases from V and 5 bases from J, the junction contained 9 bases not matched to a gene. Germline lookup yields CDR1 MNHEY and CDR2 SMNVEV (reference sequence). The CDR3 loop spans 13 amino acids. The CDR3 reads CATYSRQGYGYTF. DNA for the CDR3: TGTGCCACGTACAGTAGACAGGGGTATGGCTACACCTTC.

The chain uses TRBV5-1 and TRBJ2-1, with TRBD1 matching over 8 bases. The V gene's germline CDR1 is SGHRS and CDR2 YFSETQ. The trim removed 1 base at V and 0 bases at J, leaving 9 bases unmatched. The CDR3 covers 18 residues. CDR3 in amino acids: CASSLLDRAFSSYNEQFF. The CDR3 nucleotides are TGCGCCAGCAGCTTGTTGGACAGGGCCTTCAGCTCCTACAATGAGCAGTTCTTC.

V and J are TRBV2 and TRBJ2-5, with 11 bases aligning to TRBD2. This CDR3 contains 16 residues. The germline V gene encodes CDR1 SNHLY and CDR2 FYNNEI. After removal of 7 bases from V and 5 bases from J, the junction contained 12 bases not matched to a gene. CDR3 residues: CASNPGLADRRETQYF. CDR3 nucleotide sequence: TGTGCCAGCAACCCGGGACTAGCGGACCGCAGGGAGACCCAGTACTTC.

The CDR3 here is CASSPQTSGADTQYF. The CDR3 bases are TGTGCCAGCAGTCCCCAGACTAGCGGGGCAGATACGCAGTATTTT. This chain uses TRBV6-1 with TRBJ2-3; TRBD2 matches 11 bases. The CDR3 sequence is 15 residues long. Germline CDR1 MNHNS, CDR2 SASEGT. J was trimmed by 4 bases and V by 5 bases; bases with no gene match: 5.

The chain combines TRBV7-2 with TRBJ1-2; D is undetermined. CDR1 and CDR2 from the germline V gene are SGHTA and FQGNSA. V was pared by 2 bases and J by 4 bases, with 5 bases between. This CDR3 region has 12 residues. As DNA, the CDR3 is TGTGCCAGCAGCTTAACGGGCTATGGCTACACCTTC. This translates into CASSLTGYGYTF.

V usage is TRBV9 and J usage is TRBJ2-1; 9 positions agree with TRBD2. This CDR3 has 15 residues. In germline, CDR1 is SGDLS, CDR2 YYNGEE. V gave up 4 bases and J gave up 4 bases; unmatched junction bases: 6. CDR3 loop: CASSTRLAEYNEQFF. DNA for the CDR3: TGTGCCAGCAGCACTCGACTAGCGGAGTACAATGAGCAGTTCTTC.

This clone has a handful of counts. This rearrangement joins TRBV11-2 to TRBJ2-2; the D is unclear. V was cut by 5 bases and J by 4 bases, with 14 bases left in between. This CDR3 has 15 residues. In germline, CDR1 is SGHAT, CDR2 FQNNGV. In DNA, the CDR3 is TGTGCCAGCAGCCTAGTCTGGTCGGGCACCGGGGAGCTGTTTTTT. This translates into CASSLVWSGTGELFF.